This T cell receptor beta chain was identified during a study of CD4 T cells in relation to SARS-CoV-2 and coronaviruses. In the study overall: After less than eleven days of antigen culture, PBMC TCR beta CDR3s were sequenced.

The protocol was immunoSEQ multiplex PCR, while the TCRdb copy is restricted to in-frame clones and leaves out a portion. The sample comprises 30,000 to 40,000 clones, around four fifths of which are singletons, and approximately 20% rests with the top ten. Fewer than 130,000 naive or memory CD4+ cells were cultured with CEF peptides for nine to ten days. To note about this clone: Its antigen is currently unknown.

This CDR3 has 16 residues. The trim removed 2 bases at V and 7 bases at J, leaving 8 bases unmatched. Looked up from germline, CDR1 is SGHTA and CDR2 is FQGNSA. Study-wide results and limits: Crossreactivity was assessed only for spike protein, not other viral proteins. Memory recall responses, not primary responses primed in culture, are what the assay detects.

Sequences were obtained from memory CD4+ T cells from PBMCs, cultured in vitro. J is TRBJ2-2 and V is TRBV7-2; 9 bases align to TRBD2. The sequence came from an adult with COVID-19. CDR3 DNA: TGTGCCAGCAGCTTAAGGGCTAGCGGGACGAGCGGGGAGCTGTTTTTT. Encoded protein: CASSLRASGTSGELFF.